This entry lists 2 T cell receptor beta chains sequenced from one sample in a study of regulatory T cells in long-lasting Graves disease. Documented time point: newly diagnosed GD, antithyroid drugs for less than 3 months. PBMC RNA was the source of the TCR library. TCR beta libraries were built with iRepertoire HTBI primers and Arm-PCR of CDR3 regions. One entry per CDR3 protein results from TCRdb running MiXCR on the multiplex PCR reads. The sample holds 550,000 to 700,000 distinct CDR3 sequences, roughly a sixth seen once. The same data also contributed to another study, on T cells in Graves' hyperthyroidism and ophthalmopathy.

The sequences come from peripheral blood mononuclear cells (PBMCs), collected at new diagnosis, from a patient treated with antithyroid drugs. Every receptor here comes from a man aged 18 to 30 with Graves disease.

The V and J genes are TRBV15 and TRBJ1-4; no clear D. Looked up from germline, CDR1 is LNHNV and CDR2 is YYDKDF (reference sequence). The CDR3 length is 11 residues. V was cut by 8 bases and J by 12 bases, with 13 bases left in between. CDR3 in amino acids: CATAKGVELFF. CDR3 sequence (DNA): TGTGCCACCGCGAAGGGAGTAGAACTGTTTTTT.

This clonotype came up a few times. The chain uses TRBV7-8 and TRBJ2-3, with 9 bases that match TRBD2. The length of the CDR3 is 15 residues. CDR1 and CDR2 (germline): SGHVS, FQNEAQ. J lost 0 bases, V lost 10 bases, and 8 bases had no gene match. This CDR3 is CAMTRLAGSTDTQYF. The CDR3 nucleotides read TGTGCCATGACCAGGCTAGCGGGAAGCACAGATACGCAGTATTTT.